Listed here are 16 T cell receptor beta chains from one sample, sequenced in a study of early T cells in non-severe SARS-CoV-2 infection. TCRdb re-called the 5' RACE reads with MiXCR, one entry per CDR3 protein. The sample has tens of thousands of distinct CDR3 sequences, more than 9% seen once; the top ten hold under 5.5%. Sequenced: whole blood. The receptors derive from an adult who was a healthcare worker with PCR-confirmed SARS-CoV-2 infection or an uninfected control (not recorded which).

This clonotype was counted a few times. The V gene is TRBV2, the J gene TRBJ2-2; perhaps TRBD2 as D (5 bases). The germline V and J ends were trimmed by 2 bases and 4 bases, with 11 bases remaining between them. The V gene's germline CDR1 is SNHLY and CDR2 FYNNEI. This CDR3 contains 15 residues. The CDR3 sequence is CASSERSGVTGELFF. The CDR3, as DNA: TGTGCCAGCAGTGAAAGGAGCGGAGTCACCGGGGAGCTGTTTTTT.

This clonotype was seen at least ten times. No conserved phenylalanine or tryptophan ends this CDR3, so it is likely a read error. The rearrangement uses TRBV4-1 and TRBJ2-1; 13 positions agree with TRBD2. The V gene's germline CDR1 is MGHRA and CDR2 YSYEKL. The V gene end was trimmed by 4 bases and the J gene end by 7 bases; junction bases not matched to a gene: 10. The CDR3 loop spans 17 amino acids. The CDR3 DNA reads as TGCGCCAGCAGCCGGACTAGCGGGAGTGGAGGACGAAATGAGCAGTTCCTC. Translating gives CASSRTSGSGGRNEQFL.

This clonotype has at least ten counts. This rearrangement joins TRBV11-2 to TRBJ2-6; D gene uncertain. The germline CDR1 and CDR2 sequences are SGHAT and FQNNGV. V gave up 6 bases and J gave up 4 bases, with 7 bases separating them. This CDR3 spans 13 amino acids. DNA of the CDR3: TGTGCCAGCAGACCTTTAGGGGCCAACGTCCTGACTTTC. It encodes CASRPLGANVLTF.

This clonotype was detected many times. V gene TRBV7-6 combines with J gene TRBJ2-1; tentative D call: TRBD2 (7 bases). Germline-derived CDR1 and CDR2 are SGHVS and FNYEAQ. There are 19 residues in the CDR3. Trimming removed 5 bases from V and 6 bases from J, with 29 bases in between. The CDR3 DNA follows: TGTGCCAGCAGCGCAACCAGCAGCTTAGTAACGCGGGGGCCCAATGAGCAGTTCTTC. The encoded protein is CASSATSSLVTRGPNEQFF.

This chain uses TRBV11-2 with TRBJ2-3; D possibly corresponds to TRBD1 (6 bases). The CDR3 is 16 residues long. V was shortened by 4 bases and J by 2 bases, with 16 bases between the two germline ends. Per the germline V gene, CDR1 is SGHAT and CDR2 is FQNNGV. CDR3 DNA: TGTGCCAGCAGCTATAGGGGGAGTTGGGACACAGATACGCAGTATTTT. This translates into CASSYRGSWDTDTQYF.

Concerning this clonotype itself: A single base separates this from a much larger clone, so it may be a read error. The chain combines TRBV20-1 with TRBJ2-3, with 9 bases lining up with TRBD2. The CDR3 sequence is 14 residues long. In germline, CDR1 is DFQATT, CDR2 SNEGSKA (reference sequence). In nucleotides, the CDR3 is TGCAGTGCTAGGACTAGCGGAAATTCCAATACGCAGGATTTT. The encoded protein is CSARTSGNSNTQDF.

This clonotype occurred many times. This sequence joins TRBV29-1 and TRBJ1-1; TRBD1 might be the D (5 bases). This CDR3 comprises 13 residues. Germline CDR1 and CDR2: SQVTM and ANQGSEA. V gave up 4 bases and J gave up 4 bases, with 13 bases separating them. CDR3 sequence reads: CSVVTGASTEAFF. The CDR3 bases are TGCAGCGTTGTCACAGGAGCGAGCACTGAAGCTTTCTTT. Variable domain in full (rest from reference TRBV29-1 and TRBJ1-1): SAVISQKPSRDICQRGTSLTIQCQVDSQVTMMFWYRQQPGQSLTLIATANQGSEATYESGFVIDKFPISRPNLTFSTLTVSNMSPEDSSIYLCSVVTGASTEAFFGQGTRLTVV.

This clonotype occurred many times. The V and J genes are TRBV4-2 and TRBJ2-3; D is undetermined. Trimming took off 5 bases at V and 0 bases at J, with 9 bases between the two ends. CDR3 length equals 14 residues. CDR1 and CDR2 (germline): LGHNA, YNFKEQ. As DNA, the CDR3 is TGTGCCAGCAGCGGCGGTATCAGCACAGATACGCAGTATTTT. Its translation is CASSGGISTDTQYF.

This clonotype was seen many times. The chain couples TRBV29-1 to TRBJ1-3; D uncertain. Germline lookup yields CDR1 SQVTM and CDR2 ANQGSEA. The CDR3 consists of 15 residues. Trimming stripped 7 bases from V and 0 bases from J, with 16 bases between. CDR3 DNA: TGCAGCGCTAGACTGTTCACGAGCTCTGGAAACACCATATATTTT. It translates to CSARLFTSSGNTIYF.

V usage is TRBV7-9 and J usage is TRBJ1-3, with D uncertain. The V end was cut by 2 bases, the J end by 0 bases, with 11 bases between. This CDR3 has 16 amino acids. Germline-derived CDR1 and CDR2 are SEHNR and FQNEAQ (reference sequence). CDR3: CASSLIETASGNTIYF. Written as DNA, the CDR3 is TGTGCCAGCAGCTTAATTGAAACGGCCTCTGGAAACACCATATATTTT.

This clonotype was detected many times. The rearrangement uses TRBV20-1 and TRBJ2-5; D possibly corresponds to TRBD1 (6 bases). Germline-derived CDR1 and CDR2 are DFQATT and SNEGSKA (reference sequence). Trimming cost V 6 bases and J 1 base, with 9 bases left between them. This CDR3 is 12 amino acids long. DNA of the CDR3: TGCAGTGCCTTGACAGGCCAAGAGACCCAGTACTTC. This codes for CSALTGQETQYF.

This clonotype appeared many times. The J gene is TRBJ2-2, the V gene TRBV3-1; a weak D match, TRBD1 (5 bases). Trimming pared 1 base from V and 7 bases from J, leaving 10 bases between. The germline V gene has CDR1 LGHDT and CDR2 YNNKEL (reference sequence). The CDR3 totals 14 residues. The CDR3 is CASSQAQEIGELFF. The DNA for the CDR3 is TGTGCCAGCAGCCAAGCACAGGAAATCGGGGAGCTGTTTTTT.

This clonotype was picked up many times. The J gene is TRBJ1-2, the V gene TRBV25-1; D gene ambiguous. Trimming cost V 2 bases and J 4 bases, with 11 bases left between them. The germline gives CDR1 MGHDK, CDR2 SYGVNS. This CDR3 is built from 14 residues. The CDR3 spells CASSEGGMGYGYTF. DNA of the CDR3: TGTGCCAGCAGTGAAGGAGGGATGGGCTATGGCTACACCTTC.

This clonotype has a count of ten or more. The rearrangement joins TRBV7-2 to TRBJ2-3; no reliable D call. CDR3 length equals 17 residues. The germline CDR1 and CDR2 sequences are SGHTA and FQGNSA. Trimming shortened V by 5 bases and J by 4 bases, and 22 bases separated the two germline ends. CDR3 nucleotides: TGTGCCAGCAGCCTCGGTCCGCCCCCCCAAAGGGCAGATACGCAGTATTTT. It specifies CASSLGPPPQRADTQYF.

This clonotype has a handful of counts. The chain combines TRBV20-1 with TRBJ1-1; no definite D call. Germline lookup yields CDR1 DFQATT and CDR2 SNEGSKA (reference sequence). This CDR3 has 14 amino acids. Trimming took 3 bases from V and 4 from J, leaving 15 bases between them. The CDR3 coding sequence is TGCAGTGCTAGCACTCGGCAGAGAGGCACTGAAGCTTTCTTT. The encoded protein is CSASTRQRGTEAFF.

This clonotype was seen ten or more times. V is TRBV19 and J is TRBJ2-3; 12 nucleotides align to TRBD1. V shed 6 bases and J 4 bases; nucleotides not matched to a gene: 5. The CDR3 is made up of 15 amino acids. Per the germline V gene, CDR1 is LNHDA and CDR2 is SQIVND (reference sequence). CDR3 loop: CASRVRDRGPDTQYF. The CDR3, as DNA: TGTGCCAGTAGGGTCCGGGACAGGGGGCCAGATACGCAGTATTTT.